A single sample gave rise to the 32 T cell receptor beta chains below, sequenced in a study of CD8 T cells in Susac syndrome. When the RNA was reverse transcribed, random hexamers were used with an input of roughly 0.5 to 1 ug. In TCRdb, the immunoSEQ multiplex PCR reads were re-called with MiXCR into one record per CDR3 protein. The sample consists of 150,000 to 200,000 distinct CDR3 sequences, 95% of them appearing once. The sequencing sample was made of CD8+ T cells from PBMCs. These receptors all stem from a human donor with multiple sclerosis.

The genes are TRBV6-5 and TRBJ2-5; the match to TRBD2 covers 8 bases. This CDR3 is 16 amino acids long. With 3 bases clipped from V and 3 bases from J, the junction kept 9 bases outside the gene matches. Germline lookup yields CDR1 MNHEY and CDR2 SVGAGI. This CDR3 reads CASSYGFPGGEETQYF. DNA of the CDR3: TGTGCCAGCAGTTATGGCTTCCCGGGGGGGGAAGAGACCCAGTACTTC.

V gene TRBV7-8 combines with J gene TRBJ2-4; weak D call: TRBD1 (6 bases). Between the trimmed V and J ends, which lost 5 bases and 3 bases, there was a span of 17 bases. Germline V CDR1 and CDR2: SGHVS, FQNEAQ. The CDR3 covers 16 residues. The CDR3 DNA is TGTGCCAGCAGCCCGAGACAGGTTTTAAGCAAAAACATTCAGTACTTC. Translated, it gives CASSPRQVLSKNIQYF.

Remarks on this clonotype: The junction shows a germline mismatch at one end, possibly a read error. The chain combines TRBV29-1 with TRBJ2-7; 8 positions match TRBD2. The CDR3 sequence is 15 residues long. Germline V gene data show CDR1 as SQVTM and CDR2 as ANQGSEA. The CDR3 DNA reads TGCAGCGTTCAAGATAGGAGTAGCGGGGTCTACGAGCAGTACTTC. This translates into CSVQDRSSGVYEQYF.

J is TRBJ1-3 and V is TRBV20-1; tentatively, D is TRBD1 (5 bases). The CDR3 has 16 amino acids. V gave up 5 bases and J gave up 1 base, with 18 bases separating them. Germline V gene lookup returns CDR1 DFQATT and CDR2 SNEGSKA (reference sequence). The CDR3 DNA is TGCAGTGCTCACGAACCGGGGGGTTTATCTGGAAACACCATATATTTT. Protein sequence: CSAHEPGGLSGNTIYF.

In DNA, the CDR3 is TGTGCCAGCAGCTCCCAATTAAACGGTGAGCAGTTCTTC. This encodes CASSSQLNGEQFF. V usage is TRBV13 and J usage is TRBJ2-1; D not resolved. The CDR3 is 13 amino acids. V lost 4 bases, J lost 9 bases, and 13 bases lay in between. Germline V CDR1 and CDR2: PRHDT, FYEKMQ (reference sequence).

V usage is TRBV30 and J usage is TRBJ1-5, with TRBD1 as a possible D gene (5 bases). The CDR3 runs to 14 residues. Germline assignment: CDR1 GTSNPN and CDR2 SVGIG (reference sequence). The V and J ends lost 1 base and 4 bases respectively, with 11 bases between them. CDR3: CAWSALGQNQPQHF. CDR3 sequence (DNA): TGTGCCTGGAGTGCCCTCGGACAAAATCAGCCCCAGCATTTT.

The V call is TRBV7-9, the J call TRBJ2-3; D unresolved. V was trimmed by 4 bases and J by 1 base, leaving 3 bases between them. Germline CDR1 and CDR2: SEHNR and FQNEAQ (reference sequence). The CDR3 is made up of 12 amino acids. CDR3 region: CASSWGTDTQYF. As DNA, the CDR3 is TGTGCCAGCAGCTGGGGCACAGATACGCAGTATTTT.

The V gene is TRBV5-1, the J gene TRBJ1-1; no definite D call. The V gene's germline CDR1 is SGHRS and CDR2 YFSETQ. V lost 0 bases and J 5 bases, leaving 17 bases between the germline ends. The CDR3 is 16 residues long. In DNA, the CDR3 is TGCGCCAGCAGCTTGGGATCGGAATTCTTGGGGACTGAAGCTTTCTTT. The encoded protein is CASSLGSEFLGTEAFF.

The genes are TRBV3-1 and TRBJ1-5; D is uncertain. The V and J ends lost 2 bases and 0 bases respectively, with 5 bases between them. This CDR3 is built from 14 residues. Germline assignment: CDR1 LGHDT and CDR2 YNNKEL (reference sequence). Here the CDR3 reads CASSQHYSNQPQHF. In DNA, the CDR3 is TGTGCCAGCAGCCAACACTATAGCAATCAGCCCCAGCATTTT.

V usage is TRBV19 and J usage is TRBJ2-7; TRBD1 might be the D (6 bases). The CDR3 totals 13 residues. Germline V lookup: CDR1 LNHDA, CDR2 SQIVND (reference sequence). The germline V and J ends were trimmed by 9 bases and 6 bases, with 18 bases remaining between them. Here the CDR3 reads CASSTGTHSEQYF. The CDR3 DNA reads as TGTGCCAGCTCCACCGGGACACACTCCGAGCAGTACTTC.

The count of this clonotype is one. In nucleotides, the CDR3 is TGTGCCACCATGGACAGTAGCAATCAGCCCCAGCATTTT. This sequence encodes CATMDSSNQPQHF. The chain has TRBV12-3 or TRBV12-4 and TRBJ1-5; D may be TRBD1 (6 bases). The CDR3 extends over 13 amino acids. V was cut by 10 bases and J by 0 bases, with 10 bases left in between.

This rearrangement joins TRBV7-2 to TRBJ2-3, with D unresolved. The germline V gene has CDR1 SGHTA and CDR2 FQGNSA. There are 11 residues in the CDR3. The germline V and J ends were trimmed by 7 bases and 8 bases, with 10 bases remaining between them. CDR3 nucleotides: TGTGCCAGCACCTTCGATGGTACGCAGTATTTT. Its protein is CASTFDGTQYF.

The chain carries TRBV20-1 and TRBJ2-7, with 8 nucleotides matching TRBD1. CDR3 length: 14 amino acids. Germline CDR1 and CDR2: DFQATT and SNEGSKA (reference sequence). V lost 5 bases, J lost 7 bases, and 13 bases stayed unmatched. The DNA of the CDR3 is TGCAGTGCTCTAGGGACAGGCGGCGTCCATGAGCAGTACTTC. It specifies CSALGTGGVHEQYF.

The chain links TRBV28 to TRBJ2-5; D is undetermined. Trimming took 3 bases from V and 1 from J, leaving 9 bases between them. The CDR3 sequence is 14 residues long. Germline V gives CDR1 MDHEN, CDR2 SYDVKM. The CDR3 DNA is TGTGCCAGCAGTTTGGACGCATTCCAAGAGACCCAGTACTTC. This encodes CASSLDAFQETQYF.

V usage is TRBV4-2 and J usage is TRBJ2-2; maybe TRBD2 (6 bases). V gave up 1 base and J gave up 4 bases, with 7 bases separating them. The CDR3 length is 14 residues. CDR1 and CDR2 (germline): LGHNA, YNFKEQ. The CDR3 loop is CASSQAGVTGELFF. In DNA, the CDR3 is TGTGCCAGCAGCCAAGCGGGGGTCACCGGGGAGCTGTTTTTT.

The V call is TRBV1, the J call TRBJ2-1; the D call in the table, TRBD1, was not verified against the DNA. TRBV1 represents a pseudogene. This CDR3 comprises 14 residues. CDR3 nucleotides: TGCACCAGCAGCCAAGATAGGCCCCCAAGGGTGCAGTTCTTC. The encoded protein is CTSSQDRPPRVQFF.

This sequence joins TRBV6-5 and TRBJ2-1; unclear D gene. This CDR3 has 11 residues. V dropped 2 bases and J dropped 6 bases, with 2 bases sitting between them. Per the germline V gene, CDR1 is MNHEY and CDR2 is SVGAGI. CDR3 nucleotides: TGTGCCAGCAGTTACCTCAATGAGCAGTTCTTC. Translating gives CASSYLNEQFF.

V is TRBV20-1 and J is TRBJ2-7; D gene unclear. Trimming shortened V by 1 base and J by 1 base, and 8 bases separated the two germline ends. The CDR3 is made up of 13 amino acids. CDR1 is DFQATT, CDR2 SNEGSKA, per germline (reference sequence). CDR3 residues: CSARGGKSYEQYF. DNA for the CDR3: TGCAGTGCTAGAGGAGGCAAGTCCTACGAGCAGTACTTC.

This chain joins TRBV9 and TRBJ1-6; the D is unclear. Germline V gene lookup returns CDR1 SGDLS and CDR2 YYNGEE. This CDR3 comprises 18 residues. V was trimmed by 4 bases and J by 0 bases, leaving 17 bases between them. The CDR3 DNA is TGTGCCAGCAGCCCGAAGGACGCCCTGAGCTCCTATAATTCACCCCTCCACTTT. Its translation is CASSPKDALSSYNSPLHF.

This chain links TRBV27 with TRBJ2-1; no clear D gene. This CDR3 region has 15 residues. CDR1 MNHEY and CDR2 SMNVEV come from the germline V gene (reference sequence). Trimming took off 3 bases at V and 0 bases at J, with 9 bases between the two ends. The CDR3 region has the DNA TGTGCCAGCAGTTTGTTAGGAAGCTCCTACAATGAGCAGTTCTTC. This encodes CASSLLGSSYNEQFF.

This clonotype was detected only once. This sequence joins TRBV6-5 and TRBJ2-2, with TRBD2 as a possible D gene (5 bases). The CDR3 extends over 11 amino acids. Germline CDR1 reads MNHEY; CDR2 reads SVGAGI. The ends were cut back, 11 bases at V and 6 bases at J, with 10 bases in the middle. CDR3: CACGLAGELFF. CDR3 sequence (DNA): TGTGCCTGCGGGTTGGCCGGGGAGCTGTTTTTT.

This chain connects TRBV6-6 to TRBJ1-1; D unresolved. V shed 2 bases and J shed 1 base, with 8 bases lying between them. The CDR3 consists of 14 residues. Per the germline V gene, CDR1 is MNHNY and CDR2 is SVGAGI (reference sequence). Here the CDR3 DNA reads TGTGCCAGCAGTTACGAGCCAGAGAACACTGAAGCTTTCTTT. Amino acid sequence: CASSYEPENTEAFF.

V is TRBV9 and J is TRBJ2-7, with D maybe TRBD2 (6 bases). The germline V gene encodes CDR1 SGDLS and CDR2 YYNGEE. The V end lost 0 bases, the J end lost 4 bases, and 14 bases lay between the germline ends. The CDR3 is made up of 15 amino acids. CDR3 coding DNA: TGTGCCAGCAGCGTAGCTGGGGCGCGGGATTACGAGCAGTACTTC. Protein: CASSVAGARDYEQYF. The whole variable domain, filled in from reference TRBV9 and TRBJ2-7, reads DSGVTQTPKHLITATGQRVTLRCSPRSGDLSVYWYQQSLDQGLQFLIQYYNGEERAKGNILERFSAQQFPDLHSELNLSSLELGDSALYFCASSVAGARDYEQYFGPGTRLTVT.

The rearrangement uses TRBV11-2 and TRBJ2-1; possible D gene TRBD1, 6 bases. V lost 6 bases to trimming and J lost 1 base, with 10 bases between them. This CDR3 is 14 amino acids long. The V gene's germline CDR1 is SGHAT and CDR2 FQNNGV. Written as DNA, the CDR3 is TGTGCCAGCAGTTCCGGGACATCCTACAATGAGCAGTTCTTC. Translation: CASSSGTSYNEQFF.

This clonotype was detected only once. The chain is built from TRBV2 and TRBJ2-3, with 12 bases that match TRBD2. Germline lookup yields CDR1 SNHLY and CDR2 FYNNEI. This CDR3 spans 14 amino acids. After removal of 6 bases from V and 4 bases from J, the junction contained 2 bases not matched to a gene. CDR3 coding DNA: TGTGCCAGCAGGGGGACTAGCGGGCCAGATACGCAGTATTTT. Translated: CASRGTSGPDTQYF.

This rearrangement joins TRBV29-1 to TRBJ2-4; D is uncertain. Per the germline V gene, CDR1 is SQVTM and CDR2 is ANQGSEA. CDR3 length: 11 residues. The V end lost 5 bases, the J end lost 6 bases, and 8 bases lay between the germline ends. The CDR3 sequence is CSVREGNIQYF. CDR3 DNA: TGCAGCGTTAGGGAAGGAAACATTCAGTACTTC.

The gene calls are TRBV20-1 and TRBJ2-5; 7 bases agree with TRBD2. In germline, CDR1 is DFQATT, CDR2 SNEGSKA (reference sequence). Germline trimming cut 5 bases from V and 5 bases from J; bases unmatched to any gene: 14. This CDR3 has 15 residues. CDR3 in DNA: TGCAGTGCTGGAGGACTAGTCGCAGTCTTGGAGACCCAGTACTTC. It encodes CSAGGLVAVLETQYF.

As DNA, the CDR3 is TGTGCCAGCAGTTATACAAACAGGGCAAGTAGGAATGAGCAGTTCTTC. Translating it yields CASSYTNRASRNEQFF. The chain has TRBV27 and TRBJ2-1, with D maybe TRBD1 (6 bases). Germline CDR1 is MNHEY and CDR2 is SMNVEV (reference sequence). This CDR3 has 16 amino acids. V was pared by 4 bases and J by 7 bases, with 20 bases between.

This rearrangement joins TRBV5-1 to TRBJ2-7, with a possible D match to TRBD2 (6 bases). Germline CDR1 reads SGHRS; CDR2 reads YFSETQ. The V and J ends lost 0 bases and 0 bases respectively, with 10 bases between them. The CDR3 runs to 15 residues. The CDR3 DNA is TGCGCCAGCAGCTTGGAGGGACTTCACTCCTACGAGCAGTACTTC. Its translation is CASSLEGLHSYEQYF.

This chain joins TRBV3-1 and TRBJ2-1; either TRBD1 or TRBD2 may fit D (5 bases each). Germline V gene sequence: CDR1 LGHDT, CDR2 YNNKEL (reference sequence). V was trimmed by 5 bases and J by 4 bases, leaving 18 bases between them. The CDR3 runs 16 residues. CDR3 in amino acids: CASSDGTDALYNEQFF. For the CDR3, the DNA is TGTGCCAGCAGCGACGGGACCGATGCCTTATACAATGAGCAGTTCTTC.

The chain is built from TRBV2 and TRBJ2-5, with D uncertain. This CDR3 region has 16 residues. Looked up from germline, CDR1 is SNHLY and CDR2 is FYNNEI. V was clipped by 3 bases and J by 4 bases, with 18 bases between them. The CDR3 loop is CASSDPPWATRETQYF. DNA for the CDR3: TGTGCCAGCAGTGATCCCCCTTGGGCTACGCGAGAGACCCAGTACTTC.

The rearrangement joins TRBV11-2 to TRBJ2-7; D not resolved. The CDR3 extends over 15 amino acids. Germline V gives CDR1 SGHAT, CDR2 FQNNGV. The germline V and J ends were trimmed by 0 bases and 0 bases, with 9 bases remaining between them. CDR3 residues: CASSLDVGSSYEQYF. CDR3 coding DNA: TGTGCCAGCAGCTTAGACGTCGGCAGCTCCTACGAGCAGTACTTC.